This T cell receptor beta chain comes out of a study of blood T cell repertoires in COVID-19. Study information: Samples of COVID-19 (acute and convalescent) were obtained from the United States, Italy and Spain. The analysed material was cDNA or gDNA that came from T cells, B-cell-depleted T cells, or PBMCs.

Source study methods: Reference gene primer amplification in the assay estimated nucleated cell counts. Some clones are missing from TCRdb's copy, which holds only in-frame ones; the method was immunoSEQ multiplex PCR. V, J and clone size reflect that table, while D and trimming were determined from the DNA. The sample records about 94,000 clones, around 86% being singletons. V shed 6 bases and J shed 4 bases, with 15 bases lying between them. The CDR3 loop spans 14 amino acids. Germline-derived CDR1 and CDR2 are KGHSH and LQKENI. The chain is built from TRBV18 and TRBJ1-2, with a weak D call TRBD1 (6 bases). This receptor was taken from a woman older than 75 with acute or convalescent COVID-19. The material sequenced was peripheral blood. For the CDR3, the DNA is TGTGCCAGCTCCCAAGGGGGAGATCCCTATGGCTACACCTTC. It specifies CASSQGGDPYGYTF.